This T cell receptor beta chain was sequenced for a study of tumor-infiltrating lymphocytes in primary liver carcinoma. Findings of the study overall: For tumor-adjacent and tumor-blood pairs, overlap was less than that seen for tumor region pairs.

A constant-region primer primed TCR beta cDNA synthesis from roughly 500 ng of total RNA. Libraries of TCR beta came from three nested multiplex PCR rounds with slightly modified ARM-PCR. Each of the first two PCR rounds ran around 10 cycles with TRBV1-TRBV30 forward and C-beta reverse primers. Via MiXCR, TCRdb re-called the multiplex PCR reads, giving one row per CDR3 protein. Among about 310,000 distinct CDR3 sequences listed, more than 55% were seen once. Germline DNA was also extracted, with blood RNA taken from unsorted whole blood. The CDR3 is 12 amino acids. V lost 4 bases, J lost 7 bases, and 10 bases lay in between. The germline V gene has CDR1 MNHNS and CDR2 SASEGT. On this clonotype itself: As yet, its antigen is unknown.

Source material: peripheral blood. The rearrangement links TRBV6-1 to TRBJ1-1, with D possibly matching TRBD1 (5 bases). This clonotype was sampled from a woman in her 30s with primary liver carcinoma and hepatitis B virus infection. CDR3 sequence reads: CASSGGSVEAFF. The DNA for the CDR3 is TGTGCCAGCAGTGGGGGGTCGGTTGAAGCTTTCTTT.